These T cell receptor beta chains were read from a single sample in a study of vaccination and CD4 T cells after COVID-19. TCRdb reprocessed the PCR reads via MiXCR and lists one record per CDR3 protein. The top ten clones hold roughly 15% of a sample with 20,000 or so distinct CDR3 sequences, less than 30% of them seen once. These TCRs are of unknown antigen specificity. The material sequenced was cultured CD4+ T cells from blood. Receptors were obtained from a human donor with COVID-19. CDR3s leave out the opening cysteine and the closing phenylalanine or tryptophan. A D gene is named only where the DNA matches it firmly.

-	TRBJ1-5	TRBV6-5	ASSYGGRHQPQH
-	TRBJ1-1	TRBV12-3/TRBV12-4	ASSLEGGKTEAF
-	TRBJ2-7	TRBV5-1	ASSLEGQYEQY
TRBD1	TRBJ2-3	TRBV10-3	AIRDRGRTSTDTQY
TRBD1	TRBJ1-2	TRBV7-3	ASSSQQGNGYT
TRBD1	TRBJ2-7	TRBV25-1	ASSRDRGHEQY
-	TRBJ2-5	TRBV20-1	SARVVVAGFGAQY
TRBD2	TRBJ2-2	TRBV28	ASSSTGIGGKYGELF
-	TRBJ1-3	TRBV12-3/TRBV12-4	ASSFAGLGNTIY
-	TRBJ1-5	TRBV11-2	ASSQGLSNQPQH
TRBD1	TRBJ2-5	TRBV18	ASSPPGQGRETQY
TRBD1	TRBJ2-2	TRBV18	ASSPRPGQGGTGELF
-	TRBJ1-1	TRBV25-1	ASSESGRTEAF
TRBD1	TRBJ1-4	TRBV10-3	AIREDRVNEKLF
-	TRBJ1-2	TRBV4-3	ASSQVDRLPHGYT
TRBD1	TRBJ2-1	TRBV19	ASSAHGGQGMDEQF
-	TRBJ2-7	TRBV24-1	ATSLNRTYEQY
-	TRBJ1-3	TRBV7-9	ASSPSGNTIY
TRBD1	TRBJ1-4	TRBV5-4	ASSLGGGQGREKLF
-	TRBJ1-6	TRBV11-3	ASSLDSRAGSPLH
TRBD1	TRBJ2-7	TRBV2	ARSRDRGYEQY
TRBD2	TRBJ2-5	TRBV2	ASIAQRGSGQTQY
-	TRBJ2-7	TRBV25-1	ASSESSYEQY
-	TRBJ2-2	TRBV6-1	ASNFGGYTGELF
TRBD1	TRBJ1-1	TRBV19	ASSTRDRDAF
TRBD1	TRBJ1-2	TRBV7-3	ASSLDRDHGYT
-	TRBJ2-7	TRBV7-2	ASSSPAGVSGSRYEQY
-	TRBJ2-1	TRBV30	AWKEDSDNNEQF
-	TRBJ1-2	TRBV5-1	ASSLSGGTYGYT